This T cell receptor (beta chain) comes out of a study of shared clonotypes between healthy human individuals. Study context: The study enrolled a couple of women and a few men aged 18 to 49.

In germline, CDR1 is LNHNV, CDR2 YYDKDF (reference sequence). The V and J ends lost 1 base and 5 bases respectively, with 8 bases between them. The CDR3 is made up of 13 amino acids. This clone was counted a few times. All of the donors resided in Nashville, Tennessee, and each was a Caucasian adult. In the original processing: Filtering differed since immunoSEQ provided only junctions, with no quality scores. Some clones are missing from TCRdb's copy, which holds only in-frame ones; the method was immunoSEQ multiplex PCR. That table gives V, J and clone size, and the DNA gave D and trimming. The sample contains about a million clones, around three quarters of which appear only once.

The sequence came from a man in his late teens or twenties in good health. Some clones in this sample may be carry-over from other donors' samples. The sequenced sample consisted of memory CD4+ T cells from PBMCs. The subset: CD45RA-negative fraction. V usage is TRBV15 and J usage is TRBJ2-5; D is uncertain. The CDR3 sequence: CATSRVKWETQYF. CDR3 coding DNA: TGTGCCACCAGCAGAGTTAAGTGGGAGACCCAGTACTTC.